This TCR beta chain was found in a study of OX40 agonist ivuxolimab in advanced cancers. Overall study: Ivuxolimab is an agonistic anti-OX40 (CD134) antibody, and patients were treated with it. Every 2 weeks, patients got intravenous ivuxolimab at one of six dose levels (0.01-10 mg/kg).

Study-wide findings and caveats: On average, CD8+ T cells showed a greater number of expanded clones than CD4+.

CDR1 and CDR2 from the germline V gene are MGHRA and YSYEKL. V lost 0 bases and J lost 4, with 16 bases in between. This CDR3 has 17 amino acids. Produced via immunoSEQ multiplex PCR; TCRdb's table is partial and in-frame only. The sample shows more than 80,000 clones, roughly 91% of them seen only once. In its sample, this clone was seen a few times. Its cognate antigen is unknown. Blood specimens came from baseline, cycle 4 day 1, and cycle 7 day 1. The sequence derives from an adult with an advanced solid tumor such as melanoma, head and neck, liver or kidney cancer. Sequencing was performed on CD4+ or CD8+ T cells sorted from blood, taken in a trial of the OX40 agonist ivuxolimab. This chain uses TRBV4-1 with TRBJ2-1; a weak D match, TRBD1 (6 bases). DNA for the CDR3: TGCGCCAGCAGCCAAGATGGATCAGGGGTCAGGTACAATGAGCAGTTCTTC. It codes for CASSQDGSGVRYNEQFF.